This is a list of T cell receptor beta chains from one sample in a study of T cells in Graves' hyperthyroidism and ophthalmopathy. From the multiplex PCR reads, TCRdb called clonotypes with MiXCR, one entry per CDR3 protein. The data show approximately 400,000 distinct CDR3 sequences, 15% to 20% seen once. Sequencing used blood. These TCRs come from a man younger than 35 with Graves' ophthalmopathy. Each CDR3 is given with its conserved first and last residue. A D gene is named only where the DNA matches it firmly. Some rows mark clone size as missing; the rest say once, few, many or name a class of expanded clone.

-,-,TRBJ1-2,TRBV19,12,CASTEGWTDYTF,TGTGCCAGTACCGAGGGGTGGACGGACTACACCTTC
-,-,TRBJ1-2,TRBV7-3,14,CASSLSGEDYGYTF,TGTGCCAGCAGCCTCAGCGGGGAGGACTATGGCTACACCTTC
-,-,TRBJ2-7,TRBV2,12,CASSQDGRPQYF,TGCGCCAGCAGCCAGGACGGACGTCCGCAGTACTTC
-,TRBD1,TRBJ2-7,TRBV29-1,13,CSVEYRDSYEQYF,TGCAGCGTTGAATATCGGGACAGCTACGAGCAGTACTTC
many,-,TRBJ2-5,TRBV27,14,CASSLLRDQETQYF,TGTGCCAGCAGTTTATTGAGGGACCAAGAGACCCAGTACTTC
few,TRBD1,TRBJ2-7,TRBV4-1,16,CASSQDPGTGNYEQYF,TGCGCCAGCAGCCAAGACCCCGGGACAGGGAATTACGAGCAGTACTTC
few,-,TRBJ1-1,TRBV29-1,13,CSVEDGMNTEAFF,TGCAGCGTTGAGGACGGAATGAACACTGAAGCTTTCTTT
-,-,TRBJ1-5,TRBV14,14,CASSQVGTDQPQHF,TGTGCCAGCAGCCAAGTGGGTACGGATCAGCCCCAGCATTTT
many,-,TRBJ2-3,TRBV12-3/TRBV12-4,14,CASSRGGATDTQYF,TGTGCCAGCTCCAGGGGGGGAGCCACAGATACGCAGTATTTT
many,TRBD1,TRBJ1-5,TRBV12-3/TRBV12-4,15,CASSLEGTGRQPQHF,TGTGCCAGCAGTTTAGAAGGGACAGGTCGCCAGCCCCAGCATTTT
-,-,TRBJ1-2,TRBV6-1,15,CASSARGSPTHGYTF,TGTGCCAGCAGTGCCCGGGGCTCTCCGACTCATGGCTACACCTTC
-,-,TRBJ2-1,TRBV20-1,20,CSARNRALWVGLSSYNEQFF,TGCAGTGCTAGGAACAGGGCGCTTTGGGTGGGCTTGAGCTCCTACAATGAGCAGTTCTTC
few,-,TRBJ1-6,TRBV6-6,15,CASSYLQGRNSPLHF,TGTGCCAGCAGTTACCTTCAGGGTCGCAATTCACCCCTCCACTTT
many,-,TRBJ2-7,TRBV3-1,14,CASSQAGGATEQYF,TGTGCCAGCAGCCAAGCTGGGGGGGCCACCGAGCAGTACTTC
few,-,TRBJ1-1,TRBV24-1,13,CATSDSAREKAFF,TGTGCCACCAGTGACTCCGCCCGGGAGAAAGCTTTCTTT
-,TRBD1,TRBJ1-1,TRBV9,15,CASSVAGTENTEAFF,TGTGCCAGCAGCGTAGCCGGGACAGAGAACACTGAAGCTTTCTTT
once,-,TRBJ2-3,TRBV5-6,14,CASSLQGFTDTQYF,TGTGCCAGCAGCTTGCAGGGGTTTACCGATACGCAGTATTTT
few,TRBD1,TRBJ1-5,TRBV19,15,CASSPWTGSNQPQHF,TGTGCCAGTAGCCCATGGACAGGGTCCAATCAGCCCCAGCATTTT
few,TRBD1,TRBJ1-2,TRBV7-2,14,CASSSMTGSYGYTF,TGTGCCAGCAGCTCGATGACAGGGAGTTATGGCTACACCTTC
many,TRBD1,TRBJ2-1,TRBV5-1,13,CASSPDRDNEQFF,TGCGCCAGCAGCCCCGACAGGGACAATGAGCAGTTCTTC
many,-,TRBJ2-1,TRBV7-7,15,CASSLAQGIGNEQFF,TGTGCTAGCAGCTTAGCCCAAGGCATCGGCAATGAGCAGTTCTTC
-,-,TRBJ1-4,TRBV2,13,CASRDATNEKLFF,TGTGCCAGCAGAGATGCAACTAATGAAAAACTGTTTTTT
many,TRBD1,TRBJ1-2,TRBV7-2,13,CASSTTGGGGYTF,TGTGCCAGCAGCACCACAGGGGGAGGTGGCTACACCTTC
-,-,TRBJ2-3,TRBV10-3,14,CATQRATGEDTQYF,TGTGCCACCCAAAGGGCTACAGGAGAAGATACGCAGTATTTT
few,TRBD1,TRBJ1-1,TRBV18,14,CASSPPRGLTEAFF,TGTGCCAGCTCACCCCCCAGGGGGCTTACTGAAGCTTTCTTT
many,TRBD1,TRBJ1-4,TRBV7-2,15,CASSWTRGQDEKLFF,TGTGCCAGCAGCTGGACCAGGGGGCAGGATGAAAAACTGTTTTTT
many,TRBD2,TRBJ2-1,TRBV5-5,13,CASSAPSGRKQFF,TGTGCCAGCAGCGCACCTAGCGGGAGAAAGCAGTTCTTC
-,-,TRBJ2-7,TRBV10-1,12,CASSETRYEQYF,TGCGCCAGCAGTGAAACCCGCTACGAGCAGTACTTC
many,TRBD1,TRBJ1-6,TRBV11-3,15,CASRFAGQDNSPLHF,TGTGCCAGCAGGTTTGCAGGACAGGATAATTCACCCCTCCACTTT
many,-,TRBJ1-2,TRBV3-1,12,CASNSAGSGYTF,TGTGCCAGCAACTCGGCGGGGTCTGGCTACACCTTC
-,-,TRBJ2-3,TRBV10-2,13,CATSPGGTDTQYF,TGCGCCACCTCACCTGGAGGGACAGATACGCAGTATTTT
-,TRBD1,TRBJ2-4,TRBV18,15,CASSPSWTGGSIQYF,TGTGCCAGCTCACCATCGTGGACAGGGGGCAGCATTCAGTACTTC
many,-,TRBJ2-5,TRBV27,13,CASSLGRRETQYF,TGTGCCAGCAGTTTAGGCAGGAGGGAGACCCAGTACTTC
few,-,TRBJ2-7,TRBV27,11,CASRGWGEQYF,TGTGCCAGCAGGGGGTGGGGAGAGCAGTACTTC
few,-,TRBJ2-7,TRBV5-6,15,CASSPGPDRPYEQYF,TGTGCCAGCAGCCCAGGACCGGACCGTCCTTACGAGCAGTACTTC